A selection of T cell receptor beta chains follows, all from one sample in a study of spatial heterogeneity in lung cancer. MiXCR was run by TCRdb on the 5' RACE reads, yielding one entry per CDR3 protein. The repertoire has around 19,000 distinct CDR3 sequences, about 20% of them found once; the top ten carry about 20%. The sample here was PBMCs, taken at surgery. The receptors here all came from a female donor with early-stage non-small cell lung cancer. Each CDR3 is given with its conserved first and last residue. Each record gives: V gene, CDR3 length, clone size, D gene, J gene, CDR3 DNA, CDR3 protein. The D gene is left open where the match is weak. Part of the rows lack a size; the others show once, few, many or a class for expanded clones.

>TRBV9|18|.|TRBD1|TRBJ2-2
TGTGCCAGCAGCGTATCTTCTACAGGGGTATCGAACATCGGGGAGCTGTTTTTT
CASSVSSTGVSNIGELFF
>TRBV12-3/TRBV12-4|14|many|.|TRBJ2-7
TGTGCCAGCGCTAGAGGGCCAGGGGTATACGAGCAGTACTTC
CASARGPGVYEQYF
>TRBV13|14|.|TRBD1|TRBJ1-2
TGTGCCAGCAGCCAAGGACAGGGGTTAGATGGCTACACCTTC
CASSQGQGLDGYTF
>TRBV5-4|16|.|TRBD2|TRBJ2-2
TGTGCCAGCAGCCTGGGACTAGCCCAAAACACCGGGGAGCTGTTTTTT
CASSLGLAQNTGELFF
>TRBV7-3|13|medium-sized|TRBD2|TRBJ2-7
TGTGCCAGCTCACTAGCGGGAACACACGAGCAGTACTTC
CASSLAGTHEQYF
>TRBV15|13|medium-sized|TRBD1|TRBJ2-7
TGTGCCACCAGCAGCGGACAGGGGTACGAGCAGTACTTC
CATSSGQGYEQYF
>TRBV4-1|15|.|.|TRBJ1-2
TGCGCCAGCAGCCAAGATCCCCGGGGGCTCTATGGCTACACCTTC
CASSQDPRGLYGYTF
>TRBV9|18|.|TRBD1|TRBJ2-2
TGTGCCAGCAGCGTATCTTCTACAGGGGTATCGAACACCGGGGAGCTGTTTTTT
CASSVSSTGVSNTGELFF
>TRBV6-1|17|many|.|TRBJ1-5
TGTGCCAGCAGTGAATCGGCAGGGACTAATAGCAATCAGCCCCAGCATTTT
CASSESAGTNSNQPQHF
>TRBV11-2|15|many|.|TRBJ2-1
TGTGCCAGCAGCTTAGATACAAGGCCCTACAATGAGCAGTTCTTC
CASSLDTRPYNEQFF
>TRBV4-1|16|many|.|TRBJ1-1
TGCGCCAGCAGCCAAGGGATACCGGGTACGAGGACTGAAGCTTTCTTT
CASSQGIPGTRTEAFF
>TRBV29-1|11|many|TRBD1|TRBJ1-2
TGCAGCGGACGACAGGGGAATGGCTACACCTTC
CSGRQGNGYTF
>TRBV4-3|17|medium-sized|.|TRBJ1-3
TGCGCCAGCAGCCAAGACCTTCTCTGGGGGTTTGCGAACACCATATATTTT
CASSQDLLWGFANTIYF
>TRBV6-2/TRBV6-3|18|many|TRBD2|TRBJ2-7
TGTGCCACCGGGACCGTTTCTAGCGGGAGACTTGGGACCTACGAGCAGTACTTC
CATGTVSSGRLGTYEQYF
>TRBV7-9|13|medium-sized|TRBD1|TRBJ1-6
TGTGCCAGCAGCTCGACAGGGGATTCACCCCTCCACTTT
CASSSTGDSPLHF
>TRBV5-1|16|many|TRBD1|TRBJ1-1
TGCGCCAGCAGCTTGGGGACAGGGGCCGGTTTCACTGAAGCTTTCTTT
CASSLGTGAGFTEAFF
>TRBV12-3/TRBV12-4|13|many|.|TRBJ1-4
TGTGCCACCAGACAGCAACCTAATGAAAAACTGTTTTTT
CATRQQPNEKLFF
>TRBV19|15|.|TRBD1|TRBJ2-4
TGTGCCAGTAGTGAGACAGGGGGGGCCAAAAACATTCAGTACTTC
CASSETGGAKNIQYF
>TRBV4-3|14|many|.|TRBJ1-1
TGCGCCAGCAGCCAAGATCGGGCCGGCACTGAAGCTTTCTTT
CASSQDRAGTEAFF
>TRBV28|18|many|TRBD2|TRBJ2-3
TGTGCCAGCAGTTCCCACTCCGCTACTAGCGGATTTAGAGATACGCAGTATTTT
CASSSHSATSGFRDTQYF
>TRBV21-1|19|medium-sized|.|TRBJ2-3
TGTGCCAGCAGCTCCCAGGGGCCAAAGACTAGCGGGAAAACAGATACGCAGTATTTT
CASSSQGPKTSGKTDTQYF
>TRBV4-1|15|many|.|TRBJ2-1
TGCGCCAGCAGCCAAGATCCGGCAGGCCCGAATGAGCAGTTCTTC
CASSQDPAGPNEQFF
>TRBV6-6|17|.|TRBD1|TRBJ1-2
TGTGCCAGCAGTTACTCCGGGACAGGGAATACTAACTATGGCTACACCTTC
CASSYSGTGNTNYGYTF
>TRBV20-1|17|many|TRBD2|TRBJ2-3
TGCAGTGCTAGAGATTCGAGACTAGCGGGAGGACAAGATACGCAGTATTTT
CSARDSRLAGGQDTQYF
>TRBV11-1|12|many|.|TRBJ2-1
TGTGCCAGCAGCCCAGAGCGCAATGAGCAGTTCTTC
CASSPERNEQFF
>TRBV4-2|15|many|.|TRBJ1-2
TGTGCCAGCAGCCAAGAAACGGGAGGGGGCTATGGCTACACCTTC
CASSQETGGGYGYTF
>TRBV4-2|13|many|.|TRBJ2-6
TGTGCCAGCAGCCAAGCTGGGGCCAACGTCCTGACTTTC
CASSQAGANVLTF
>TRBV28|15|few|TRBD2|TRBJ2-1
TGTGCCAGCAGTCCCATGGGACTAGACTACAATGAGCAGTTCTTC
CASSPMGLDYNEQFF
>TRBV27|16|many|.|TRBJ2-5
TGTGCCAGCAGTTTAAGGCAAGGGGGTCTACAAGAGACCCAGTACTTC
CASSLRQGGLQETQYF
>TRBV6-1|12|.|.|TRBJ1-5
TGTGCCAGCAGTGTGGGCGGTCAGCCCCAGCATTTT
CASSVGGQPQHF
>TRBV28|15|many|TRBD2|TRBJ2-5
TGTGCCAGCAGTTTAGTGAGGGCGGGAGAAGAGACCCAGTACTTC
CASSLVRAGEETQYF
>TRBV3-1|15|many|TRBD1|TRBJ2-5
TGTGCCAGCAGCAGGGACAGGGTCAGACAAGAGACCCAGTACTTC
CASSRDRVRQETQYF
>TRBV19|17|many|.|TRBJ2-7
TGTGCCAGTAGTGTTCAGTTAAGGAATCACTTCTCCTACGAGCAGTACTTC
CASSVQLRNHFSYEQYF
>TRBV6-1|16|.|TRBD1|TRBJ2-5
TGTGCCAGCAGTGAACCAAGACAGGGTGGACAAGAGACCCAGTACTTC
CASSEPRQGGQETQYF
>TRBV27|18|medium-sized|TRBD1|TRBJ1-6
TGCACCAGCAGCTTTCCCTTTGGCGGGACAGGGGATAATTCACCCCTCCACTTT
CTSSFPFGGTGDNSPLHF
>TRBV19|17|.|.|TRBJ2-1
TGTGCCAGTAGTAGAAAATTGGACTATAATTCCTACAATGAGCAGTTCTTC
CASSRKLDYNSYNEQFF
>TRBV12-3/TRBV12-4|14|.|.|TRBJ2-3
TGTGCCAGCAGTGACGGAGGCCGCACAGATACGCAGTATTTT
CASSDGGRTDTQYF
>TRBV14|16|few|TRBD2|TRBJ2-1
TGTGCCAGCAGCCCCCAGGGACTAGCGGGAGTTCGAGAGCAGTTCTTC
CASSPQGLAGVREQFF
>TRBV6-2/TRBV6-3|16|many|.|TRBJ2-1
TGTGCCAGCAGTTACCGGTCTAGCGGGACAGGTAATGAGCAGTTCTTC
CASSYRSSGTGNEQFF
>TRBV28|14|many|TRBD2|TRBJ2-7
TGTGCCAGCAGGGCTAGCGGGATCCGTGGCGAGCAGTACTTC
CASRASGIRGEQYF
>TRBV6-6|14|few|.|TRBJ2-7
TGTGCCAGCAGCTCGGCGGACGTCTCCTACGAGCAGTACTTC
CASSSADVSYEQYF
>TRBV20-1|15|.|TRBD2|TRBJ2-2
TGCAGTGCTAGTCTTAGCGGGTCTGACACCGGGGAGCTGTTTTTT
CSASLSGSDTGELFF
>TRBV20-1|13|.|.|TRBJ2-3
TGCAGTCCCTCGCGCCTTAGCACAGATACGCAGTATTTT
CSPSRLSTDTQYF
>TRBV7-2|15|many|.|TRBJ1-5
TGTGCCAGCAGCTCCCTTGGCCACGGCAATCAGCCCCAGCATTTT
CASSSLGHGNQPQHF
>TRBV19|16|many|.|TRBJ1-5
TGTGCCAGTAGTATGGAGTCGGGGGTGCGGTATCAGCCCCAGCATTTT
CASSMESGVRYQPQHF
>TRBV5-1|17|.|TRBD2|TRBJ2-2
TGCGCCAGCAGGAGACTAGCGGGGGGCCAGAACACCGGGGAGCTGTTTTTT
CASRRLAGGQNTGELFF
>TRBV18|15|.|TRBD1|TRBJ1-1
TGTGCCAGCTCACCAACGGGACAGGGGAACACTGAAGCTTTCTTT
CASSPTGQGNTEAFF
>TRBV6-1|14|few|.|TRBJ2-4
TGTGCCAGCAGTGATGGGCTAGCCAAAAACATTCAGTACTTC
CASSDGLAKNIQYF
>TRBV28|13|many|.|TRBJ2-7
TGTGCCAGCAGTTTAATCGGGCGGGGCGAGCAGTACTTC
CASSLIGRGEQYF
>TRBV10-3|13|many|TRBD1|TRBJ2-4
TGTGCCATCAGGCCCGGGACAGAAAACATTCAGTACTTC
CAIRPGTENIQYF
>TRBV12-5|11|few|.|TRBJ1-2
TGTGCTAGTGGTGATCGGCGGGGCTACACCTTC
CASGDRRGYTF
>TRBV7-9|12|.|.|TRBJ2-1
TGTGCCAGCAGCTCCCCGGGACAAGAGCAGTTCTTC
CASSSPGQEQFF
>TRBV11-2|14|many|TRBD2|TRBJ2-7
TGTGCCAGCAGCTTTGAGCGGGGGCCCTACGAGCAGTACTTC
CASSFERGPYEQYF
>TRBV20-1|16|many|TRBD2|TRBJ2-3
TGCAGTGCCAGTAGACTTAGCGGGAGCAGCACAGATACGCAGTATTTT
CSASRLSGSSTDTQYF
>TRBV28|15|.|.|TRBJ2-7
TGTGCCAGCAGTTTCCGGGACTTATATTTCTACGAGCAGTACTTC
CASSFRDLYFYEQYF
>TRBV2|14|.|.|TRBJ2-3
TGTGCCAGCAGATCAGGACAGTCCACAGATACGCAGTATTTT
CASRSGQSTDTQYF
>TRBV24-1|14|many|.|TRBJ2-6
TGTGCCACCAGTGACTTTACTGGGGCCAACGTCCTGACTTTC
CATSDFTGANVLTF
>TRBV29-1|15|many|TRBD2|TRBJ2-7
TGCAGCGTTGACGTGCTAGCGGGGAAATCCTACGAGCAGTACTTC
CSVDVLAGKSYEQYF
>TRBV2|15|.|.|TRBJ2-3
TGTGCCAGCAGTGACATCAGTGGCTACACAGATACGCAGTATTTT
CASSDISGYTDTQYF